This is a list of T cell receptor beta chains from one sample in a study of T cell repertoires in cytomegalovirus infection. TCRdb reprocessed the reads via MiXCR and lists one record per CDR3 protein. The profile shows roughly 300,000 distinct CDR3 sequences, more than 8% of them singletons. Sequenced material: PBMCs. These receptors were obtained from a human donor in good health (CMV status not recorded). Some clones in this sample may be carry-over from other donors' samples. Both conserved end residues are part of each CDR3. A D gene is named only where the DNA matches it firmly. Where a row states a size, it is once, few, many or the class of an expanded clone; other rows omit it.

J gene: TRBJ2-5
D gene: .
clone size: many
V gene: TRBV7-3
CDR3 DNA: TGTGCCAGCAGCCCTCGGTGGGGCCGACAAGAGACCCAGTACTTC
CDR3 protein: CASSPRWGRQETQYF

J gene: TRBJ2-6
D gene: TRBD1
clone size: many
V gene: TRBV7-9
CDR3 DNA: TGTGCCAGCAGCTTCCGGGGACAGGAAGGAACTGGGGCCAACGTCCTGACTTTC
CDR3 protein: CASSFRGQEGTGANVLTF

J gene: TRBJ1-3
D gene: TRBD1
clone size: .
V gene: TRBV7-7
CDR3 DNA: TGTGCCAGCAGCTTGGGACAGGGCGGCGGAAACACCATATATTTT
CDR3 protein: CASSLGQGGGNTIYF

J gene: TRBJ1-3
D gene: .
clone size: .
V gene: TRBV12-3/TRBV12-4
CDR3 DNA: TGTGCCAGCAGTTTCTGGGGGGTACGCTCTGGAAACACCATATATTTT
CDR3 protein: CASSFWGVRSGNTIYF

J gene: TRBJ1-5
D gene: .
clone size: few
V gene: TRBV15
CDR3 DNA: TGTGCCACCAGCCGAACGAAGGTTTGGAATCAGCCCCAGCATTTT
CDR3 protein: CATSRTKVWNQPQHF

J gene: TRBJ2-5
D gene: .
clone size: many
V gene: TRBV25-1
CDR3 DNA: TGTGCCAGCAGTGAATATCGGGGCAGGGGAGTGGCGGAGACCCAGTACTTC
CDR3 protein: CASSEYRGRGVAETQYF

J gene: TRBJ2-7
D gene: .
clone size: .
V gene: TRBV24-1
CDR3 DNA: TGTGCCACCAGTGGGACAGCCCCCTCCTACGAGCAGTACTTC
CDR3 protein: CATSGTAPSYEQYF

J gene: TRBJ1-1
D gene: .
clone size: .
V gene: TRBV20-1
CDR3 DNA: TGCAGTGCTAGAGGCGGTCGGTTGAACACTGAAGCTTTCTTT
CDR3 protein: CSARGGRLNTEAFF

J gene: TRBJ1-1
D gene: .
clone size: many
V gene: TRBV7-2
CDR3 DNA: TGTGCCAGCAGCCTCTCTGGCAGGCGCGGTGAAGCTTTCTTT
CDR3 protein: CASSLSGRRGEAFF

J gene: TRBJ1-1
D gene: .
clone size: .
V gene: TRBV6-5
CDR3 DNA: TGTGCCAGCAGAACTACAGGGTCGGGGCAAGCTTTCTTT
CDR3 protein: CASRTTGSGQAFF

J gene: TRBJ2-1
D gene: .
clone size: many
V gene: TRBV29-1
CDR3 DNA: TGCAGCGTTGGGAGGGCAGGGGGGGCGGGAAATGAGCAGTTCTTC
CDR3 protein: CSVGRAGGAGNEQFF

J gene: TRBJ1-5
D gene: .
clone size: .
V gene: TRBV20-1
CDR3 DNA: TGCAGTGCTAGCGTGGGGGTCAATCAGCCCCAGCATTTT
CDR3 protein: CSASVGVNQPQHF

J gene: TRBJ2-1
D gene: .
clone size: many
V gene: TRBV3-1
CDR3 DNA: TGTGCCAGCAGCCGCCTAGGGGCGGGAAGCAACAATGAGCAGTTCTTC
CDR3 protein: CASSRLGAGSNNEQFF

J gene: TRBJ1-5
D gene: .
clone size: few
V gene: TRBV20-1
CDR3 DNA: TGCAGTGCTGCTCATAGCAATCAGCCCCAGCATTTT
CDR3 protein: CSAAHSNQPQHF

J gene: TRBJ1-2
D gene: TRBD1
clone size: many
V gene: TRBV12-3/TRBV12-4
CDR3 DNA: TGTGCCAGCAGTGACCGGGACAGGGGAAATAGGGCGAGTGGCTACACCTTC
CDR3 protein: CASSDRDRGNRASGYTF

J gene: TRBJ2-3
D gene: TRBD2
clone size: many
V gene: TRBV7-2
CDR3 DNA: TGTGCCAGCAGCCCCGGACTAGCTGAAGATACGCAGTATTTT
CDR3 protein: CASSPGLAEDTQYF

J gene: TRBJ2-1
D gene: .
clone size: many
V gene: TRBV7-8
CDR3 DNA: TGTGCCAGCAGCTCCCTTCGACAGGAACCTAGAAATGAGCAGTTCTTC
CDR3 protein: CASSSLRQEPRNEQFF

J gene: TRBJ1-2
D gene: .
clone size: .
V gene: TRBV5-6
CDR3 DNA: TGTGCCAGCACCCCGAGCTGGACCGGGTATGGCTACACCTTC
CDR3 protein: CASTPSWTGYGYTF

J gene: TRBJ2-3
D gene: .
clone size: few
V gene: TRBV20-1
CDR3 DNA: TGCAGTGCTAGAATAACAGAGGCAGATACGCAGTATTTT
CDR3 protein: CSARITEADTQYF

J gene: TRBJ2-1
D gene: TRBD2
clone size: .
V gene: TRBV6-2/TRBV6-3
CDR3 DNA: TGTGCCAGCAGTTCCGGGACTAGCGGGCTCAATGAGCAGTTCTTC
CDR3 protein: CASSSGTSGLNEQFF

J gene: TRBJ2-7
D gene: TRBD1
clone size: few
V gene: TRBV20-1
CDR3 DNA: TGCAGTGTTTCACAGGGGACAGCATCCTACGAGCAGTACTTC
CDR3 protein: CSVSQGTASYEQYF

J gene: TRBJ1-5
D gene: .
clone size: .
V gene: TRBV30
CDR3 DNA: TGTGCCTGGACTACAGGATCAGGTCAGCCCCAGCATTTT
CDR3 protein: CAWTTGSGQPQHF

J gene: TRBJ2-5
D gene: TRBD2
clone size: .
V gene: TRBV29-1
CDR3 DNA: TGCAGCGTTGAGGGTAGCGGGGGGGCAGAGACCCAGTACTTC
CDR3 protein: CSVEGSGGAETQYF

J gene: TRBJ2-5
D gene: TRBD1
clone size: few
V gene: TRBV14
CDR3 DNA: TGTGCCAGCAGCCAAGAAGGGACAGGGGGGACCCAGTACTTC
CDR3 protein: CASSQEGTGGTQYF

J gene: TRBJ2-4
D gene: .
clone size: many
V gene: TRBV14
CDR3 DNA: TGTGCCAGCAGCCAGCCGGGGGCTGGCAAAAACATTCAGTACTTC
CDR3 protein: CASSQPGAGKNIQYF

J gene: TRBJ2-7
D gene: .
clone size: .
V gene: TRBV7-2
CDR3 DNA: TGTGCCAGCAGCTTATCTGTTTGGGAGGCCCCGTACGCGCACTACTTC
CDR3 protein: CASSLSVWEAPYAHYF

J gene: TRBJ1-2
D gene: .
clone size: few
V gene: TRBV19
CDR3 DNA: TGTGCCAGTTCCTTGTTCGGGGCTGATGGCTACACCTTC
CDR3 protein: CASSLFGADGYTF

J gene: TRBJ2-7
D gene: TRBD1
clone size: many
V gene: TRBV7-9
CDR3 DNA: TGTGCCAGCAGCTCGTCAACACACCGGGACAGGACCTACGAGCAGTACTTC
CDR3 protein: CASSSSTHRDRTYEQYF

J gene: TRBJ1-6
D gene: .
clone size: many
V gene: TRBV7-9
CDR3 DNA: TGTGCCAGCAGCTCCCCCGGGGGGACCAATAATAATTCACCCCTCCACTTT
CDR3 protein: CASSSPGGTNNNSPLHF

J gene: TRBJ1-1
D gene: .
clone size: few
V gene: TRBV28
CDR3 DNA: TGTGCCAGCAGTCCCACCCTCACTGAAGCTTTCTTT
CDR3 protein: CASSPTLTEAFF

J gene: TRBJ2-3
D gene: TRBD2
clone size: few
V gene: TRBV6-6
CDR3 DNA: TGTGCCAGCAGTTACTCGAAGGGACTAGCGGGGGGATTACTCACAGATACGCAGTATTTT
CDR3 protein: CASSYSKGLAGGLLTDTQYF

J gene: TRBJ2-1
D gene: .
clone size: .
V gene: TRBV5-1
CDR3 DNA: TGCGCCAGCAGCTTGGAGGGACTGCCTGCCCTTGGTAATGAGCAGTTCTTC
CDR3 protein: CASSLEGLPALGNEQFF

J gene: TRBJ2-7
D gene: TRBD1
clone size: few
V gene: TRBV9
CDR3 DNA: TGTGCCAGCAGCGTAGGGGGGTCAGGGGGCGGCTACGAGCAGTACTTC
CDR3 protein: CASSVGGSGGGYEQYF

J gene: TRBJ2-2
D gene: TRBD2
clone size: many
V gene: TRBV7-2
CDR3 DNA: TGTGCCAGCAGCCCCGGACTAGCGGTTACCGGGGAGCTGTTTTTT
CDR3 protein: CASSPGLAVTGELFF